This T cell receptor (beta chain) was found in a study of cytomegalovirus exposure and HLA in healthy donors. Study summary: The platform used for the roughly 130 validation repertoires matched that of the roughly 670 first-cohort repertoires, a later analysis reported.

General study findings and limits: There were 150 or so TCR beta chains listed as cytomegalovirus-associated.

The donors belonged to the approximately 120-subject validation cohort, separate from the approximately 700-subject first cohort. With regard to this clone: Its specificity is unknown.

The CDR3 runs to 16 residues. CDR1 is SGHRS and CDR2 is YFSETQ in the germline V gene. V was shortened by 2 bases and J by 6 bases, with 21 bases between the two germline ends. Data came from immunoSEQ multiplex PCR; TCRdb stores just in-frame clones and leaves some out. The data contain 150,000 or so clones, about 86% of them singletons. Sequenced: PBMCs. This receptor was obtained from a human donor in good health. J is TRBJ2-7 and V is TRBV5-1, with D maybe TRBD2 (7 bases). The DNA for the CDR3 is TGCGCCAGCAGCTTTGGATGGGGGGGCGCTTCGGGCGAGCAGTACTTC. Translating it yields CASSFGWGGASGEQYF.